The clone carrying this TCR beta chain was recorded many times. Cells are PBMCs isolated from 10 ml of fresh blood. This record comes from a study of T cells in Graves' hyperthyroidism and ophthalmopathy. The CDR3 regions of TCR beta were amplified from RNA transcripts. First-round RT-PCR with HTBI primers amplified the TCR CDR3 region. TCRdb reanalysed the multiplex PCR reads using MiXCR and keeps one entry per CDR3 protein. The data contain about 580,000 distinct CDR3 sequences, approximately 13% of them singletons. V dropped 0 bases and J dropped 5; count of bases not matched to a gene: 0. This CDR3 contains 14 residues. In germline, CDR1 is SEHNR, CDR2 FQNEAQ (reference sequence).

J is TRBJ1-4 and V is TRBV7-9; TRBD1 matches 7 bases. Sequenced input: blood. The receptor was derived from a woman under 40 with Graves' hyperthyroidism that later progressed to Graves' ophthalmopathy. CDR3 DNA sequence: TGTGCCAGCAGCTTAGCGGGACAGAATGAAAAACTGTTTTTT. As protein: CASSLAGQNEKLFF.